A single sample is the source of the 31 T cell receptor beta chains below, sequenced in a study of Ad26.COV2.S vaccination and SARS-CoV-2 variants. Measured with immunoSEQ multiplex PCR; TCRdb has only the in-frame clones, and not every one. Among over 250,000 clones listed, approximately 87% were seen once. As to treatment: some 19 received Ad26.COV2.S at low or high dose, single or two shots; 5 received placebo; per-sample allocation not given. Sampling happened 63 days after the first vaccine or placebo injection. The sequences come from peripheral blood, collected in a trial of Ad26.COV2.S vaccine versus placebo. All receptors derive from a person aged 18 to 65 who received the Ad26.COV2.S COVID-19 vaccine or a placebo.

The CDR3 coding sequence is TGTGCCAGTAGTATAGTGGCGCTAGCGGGGGGCACAGATACGCAGTATTTT. Translation: CASSIVALAGGTDTQYF. This chain links TRBV19 with TRBJ2-3; TRBD2 agrees at 10 bases. CDR1 and CDR2 (germline): LNHDA, SQIVND (reference sequence). J gave up 1 base and V 1 base, and 5 bases lay outside the gene matches. This CDR3 region has 17 residues.

This sequence joins TRBV7-9 and TRBJ2-7; TRBD1 matches 8 bases. The J segment lost 2 bases and the V segment lost 5 bases, leaving 8 bases of the junction unmatched. Germline V gene sequence: CDR1 SEHNR, CDR2 FQNEAQ (reference sequence). CDR3 length equals 15 residues. The CDR3 protein is CASSPWTGLAYEQYF. The CDR3 DNA reads TGTGCCAGCAGCCCCTGGACAGGGCTAGCCTACGAGCAGTACTTC.

This clone was observed a few times. The rearrangement uses TRBV24-1 and TRBJ2-7; 8 bases are a match to TRBD2. In germline, CDR1 is KGHDR, CDR2 SFDVKD. The CDR3 contains 13 residues. Unmatched junction bases numbered 6, after V lost 6 bases and J lost 6 bases. The CDR3 spells CATSQSGSSEQYF. The CDR3 DNA is TGTGCCACCAGTCAGAGCGGGAGCTCCGAGCAGTACTTC.

The chain couples TRBV30 to TRBJ2-1, with 12 bases aligning to TRBD2. Looked up from germline, CDR1 is GTSNPN and CDR2 is SVGIG (reference sequence). The CDR3 contains 16 residues. With V trimmed by 3 bases and J by 8 bases, 11 bases remained unmatched. The CDR3 DNA is TGTGCCTGGAGCCGCGTCGCTAGCGGGGGGGGCGATGAGCAGTTCTTC. Translated, it gives CAWSRVASGGGDEQFF.

The J gene is TRBJ2-2, the V gene TRBV3-1 (or the pseudogene TRBV3-2); 7 bases are a match to TRBD2. The CDR3 spans 15 residues. Germline values: CDR1 LGHDT, CDR2 YNNKEL (reference sequence). V dropped 1 base and J dropped 7; count of bases not matched to a gene: 6. The CDR3 DNA sequence: TGTGCCAGCAGCCAAGGGAGCGGGACTCTCGGGGAGCTGTTTTTT. This encodes CASSQGSGTLGELFF.

V and J are TRBV10-3 and TRBJ1-5; perhaps TRBD1 as D (5 bases). The germline gives CDR1 ENHRY, CDR2 SYGVKD. V was trimmed by 2 bases and J by 0 bases, leaving 5 bases between them. CDR3 length: 14 residues. CDR3 residues: CAISETGSNQPQHF. CDR3 nucleotides: TGTGCCATCAGTGAGACAGGTAGCAATCAGCCCCAGCATTTT.

The chain carries TRBV7-8 and TRBJ2-5; no firm D call. Germline V gives CDR1 SGHVS, CDR2 FQNEAQ. The CDR3 covers 13 residues. V shed 2 bases and J shed 2 bases, with 6 bases lying between them. The CDR3 sequence is CASSLTDQETQYF. As DNA, the CDR3 is TGTGCCAGCAGCTTAACAGATCAAGAGACCCAGTACTTC. Supplemented by reference TRBV7-8 and TRBJ2-5, the full variable domain reads GAGVSQSPRYKVAKRGQDVALRCDPISGHVSLFWYQQALGQGPEFLTYFQNEAQLDKSGLPSDRFFAERPEGSVSTLKIQRTQQEDSAVYLCASSLTDQETQYFGPGTRLLVL.

V gene TRBV6-5 combines with J gene TRBJ1-2; TRBD1 might be the D (6 bases). CDR1 MNHEY and CDR2 SVGAGI come from the germline V gene. Trimming shortened V by 4 bases and J by 6 bases, and 12 bases separated the two germline ends. CDR3 length: 13 amino acids. The CDR3 DNA sequence: TGTGCCAGCAGTTTAGCGGGGGCGAATGGCTACACCTTC. Amino acids: CASSLAGANGYTF.

This rearrangement joins TRBV6-6 to TRBJ1-1; TRBD1 agrees at 10 bases. In germline, CDR1 is MNHNY, CDR2 SVGAGI (reference sequence). V lost 4 bases and J lost 4; bases outside the gene matches: 9. This CDR3 region has 16 residues. The CDR3: CASSSGQGRTSTEAFF. In DNA, the CDR3 is TGTGCCAGCAGTTCGGGACAGGGGAGGACGAGCACTGAAGCTTTCTTT.

This clone was counted once. The chain links TRBV2 to TRBJ2-5; D is unclear. Germline CDR1 SNHLY, CDR2 FYNNEI. V was shortened by 11 bases and J by 3 bases, with 16 bases between the two germline ends. The CDR3 length is 13 residues. CDR3 sequence reads: CAAAVQIEETQYF. The CDR3 DNA follows: TGTGCCGCCGCGGTCCAGATAGAAGAGACCCAGTACTTC.

This chain joins TRBV2 and TRBJ2-7; unclear D gene. The V gene lost 3 bases and the J gene lost 0 bases, with 6 bases spanning the gap. The germline gives CDR1 SNHLY, CDR2 FYNNEI. The CDR3 is made up of 13 amino acids. The CDR3 reads CASSEGPSYEQYF. The CDR3 nucleotides are TGTGCCAGCAGTGAGGGTCCCTCCTACGAGCAGTACTTC.

The CDR3 DNA is TGTGCCAGTAGTATTTTTCAGGGGGACTATGGCTACACCTTC. Translated: CASSIFQGDYGYTF. The gene calls are TRBV19 and TRBJ1-2, with 7 bases aligning to TRBD1. This CDR3 is 14 amino acids long. Trimming at V came to 3 bases and at J to 3 bases, leaving 4 bases not matched to a gene. Germline V lookup: CDR1 LNHDA, CDR2 SQIVND (reference sequence).

This chain joins TRBV5-1 and TRBJ2-3; D is ambiguous. Germline loops: CDR1 SGHRS, CDR2 YFSETQ. This CDR3 spans 15 amino acids. Trimming stripped 4 bases from V and 7 bases from J, with 19 bases between. CDR3 DNA: TGCGCCAGCAGCGTCTTATTGGGAATTGGAAATACGCAGTATTTT. The encoded protein is CASSVLLGIGNTQYF.

This clone appeared once. The chain combines TRBV12-5 with TRBJ2-7, with D perhaps assigned TRBD1 or TRBD2 (6 bases each). This CDR3 comprises 14 residues. The germline V gene encodes CDR1 LGHNT and CDR2 FRNRAP. V was trimmed by 6 bases and J by 2 bases, leaving 14 bases between them. CDR3 bases: TGTGCTAGTGGGCTCGGGGGCCTAACCTACGAGCAGTACTTC. Its protein is CASGLGGLTYEQYF.

V usage is TRBV7-9 and J usage is TRBJ1-1; D remains ambiguous. The CDR3 totals 14 residues. The germline V gene has CDR1 SEHNR and CDR2 FQNEAQ (reference sequence). V lost 4 bases, J lost 0 bases, and 9 bases lay in between. The CDR3 region is CASSYGNMNTEAFF. CDR3 in DNA: TGTGCCAGCAGCTATGGTAACATGAACACTGAAGCTTTCTTT.

This clone was seen a handful of times. V gene TRBV6-6 combines with J gene TRBJ2-7; no clear D. Germline CDR1 MNHNY, CDR2 SVGAGI (reference sequence). Trimming stripped 6 bases from V and 2 bases from J, with 17 bases between. The CDR3 length is 15 residues. This CDR3 reads CASRPSGPRTYEQYF. The CDR3 DNA follows: TGTGCCAGCAGGCCTTCCGGACCGAGGACCTACGAGCAGTACTTC.

This chain connects TRBV6-1 to TRBJ1-5; D remains ambiguous. Germline V gene sequence: CDR1 MNHNS, CDR2 SASEGT. The length of the CDR3 is 18 residues. The germline V and J ends were trimmed by 4 bases and 3 bases, with 22 bases remaining between them. The CDR3 region is CASSAWALGDFPNQPQHF. The CDR3 coding sequence is TGTGCCAGCAGTGCTTGGGCACTGGGTGACTTCCCCAATCAGCCCCAGCATTTT.

The chain joins TRBV30 to TRBJ1-6, with unresolved D. V was trimmed by 2 bases and J by 4 bases, leaving 6 bases between them. This CDR3 is built from 13 residues. Germline CDR1 reads GTSNPN; CDR2 reads SVGIG (reference sequence). The CDR3: CAWSRNYNSPLHF. The DNA of the CDR3 is TGTGCCTGGAGTCGGAATTATAATTCACCCCTCCACTTT.

The genes are TRBV5-6 and TRBJ2-6; D ambiguous. The ends were cut back, 2 bases at V and 0 bases at J, with 6 bases in the middle. This CDR3 has 15 amino acids. Germline V CDR1 and CDR2: SGHDT, YYEEEE. The CDR3 sequence: CASSLLGSGANVLTF. CDR3 sequence (DNA): TGTGCCAGCAGCTTATTGGGCTCTGGGGCCAACGTCCTGACTTTC.

The chain uses TRBV18 and TRBJ1-1, with 9 nucleotides matching TRBD1. The CDR3 is 15 amino acids. Germline loops: CDR1 KGHSH, CDR2 LQKENI. V shed 3 bases, J shed 4 bases, and the junction held 6 bases outside the gene matches. CDR3 in DNA: TGTGCCAGCTCACCGTTACGGGACAGGGTCACTGAAGCTTTCTTT. Translation gives CASSPLRDRVTEAFF.

DNA for the CDR3: TGTGCCAGCAGCCAAAAACAGGGAAACATTCAGTACTTC. It specifies CASSQKQGNIQYF. This chain links TRBV3-1 (or the pseudogene TRBV3-2) with TRBJ2-4, with D maybe TRBD1 (6 bases). Trimming stripped 2 bases from V and 6 bases from J, with 8 bases between. This CDR3 spans 13 amino acids. Germline V gene data show CDR1 as LGHDT and CDR2 as YNNKEL (reference sequence).

The chain recombines TRBV19 with TRBJ1-4; the D is unclear. Germline values: CDR1 LNHDA, CDR2 SQIVND (reference sequence). This CDR3 spans 15 amino acids. Trimming removed 5 bases from V and 0 bases from J, with 10 bases in between. The CDR3 loop reads CASSPRSATNEKLFF. Written as DNA, the CDR3 is TGTGCCAGTAGTCCCCGCAGTGCAACTAATGAAAAACTGTTTTTT.

The V gene is TRBV3-1 (or the pseudogene TRBV3-2), the J gene TRBJ1-1; TRBD1 agrees at 7 bases. Germline CDR1 and CDR2: LGHDT and YNNKEL (reference sequence). The V segment lost 0 bases and the J segment 8 bases; nucleotides outside the gene matches: 3. The CDR3 totals 13 residues. CDR3 DNA: TGTGCCAGCAGCCAAGATCAGACAGGGGAAGCTTTCTTT. Amino acid sequence: CASSQDQTGEAFF.

The chain is built from TRBV19 and TRBJ1-1; tentative D call: TRBD1 (6 bases). Trimming pared 1 base from V and 4 bases from J, leaving 10 bases between. The length of the CDR3 is 14 residues. Germline assignment: CDR1 LNHDA and CDR2 SQIVND (reference sequence). The CDR3 nucleotides are TGTGCCAGTAGTATAGCCGGGGGCTTCACTGAAGCTTTCTTT. Encoded protein: CASSIAGGFTEAFF.

J is TRBJ2-5 and V is TRBV5-1; perhaps TRBD2 as D (6 bases). Germline CDR1 and CDR2: SGHRS and YFSETQ. This CDR3 spans 16 amino acids. The V end was cut by 0 bases, the J end by 2 bases, with 14 bases between. The CDR3 region is CASSLAPASAQETQYF. Here the CDR3 DNA reads TGCGCCAGCAGCTTGGCCCCGGCTAGCGCACAAGAGACCCAGTACTTC.

The chain employs TRBV6-5 and TRBJ1-6; the match to TRBD1 covers 8 bases. Trimming cost V 6 bases and J 7 bases; bases outside gene matches: 8. The CDR3 extends over 15 amino acids. CDR1 is MNHEY and CDR2 is SVGAGI in the germline V gene. CDR3 sequence: CASSLDRGNNSPLHF. CDR3 coding DNA: TGTGCCAGCAGCTTAGACAGGGGCAACAATTCACCCCTCCACTTT.

The genes are TRBV29-1 and TRBJ2-6, with a tentative D call TRBD1 (5 bases). The CDR3 has 16 amino acids. V shed 6 bases and J shed 0 bases, with 15 bases lying between them. The germline CDR1 and CDR2 sequences are SQVTM and ANQGSEA. CDR3 residues: CSVLQDFSSGANVLTF. CDR3 sequence (DNA): TGCAGCGTCTTACAGGATTTTAGCTCTGGGGCCAACGTCCTGACTTTC.

The chain carries TRBV7-2 and TRBJ1-1; perhaps TRBD1 as D (5 bases). This CDR3 comprises 15 residues. Between the trimmed V and J ends, which lost 6 bases and 1 base, there was a span of 15 bases. The germline V gene encodes CDR1 SGHTA and CDR2 FQGNSA. CDR3 sequence: CASRFYGGWNTEAFF. The CDR3, as DNA: TGTGCCAGCAGGTTCTATGGGGGATGGAACACTGAAGCTTTCTTT.

This chain uses TRBV6-2 or TRBV6-3 with TRBJ2-1; 13 bases map to TRBD2. The V gene end was trimmed by 3 bases and the J gene end by 8 bases; junction bases not matched to a gene: 13. The CDR3 totals 18 residues. CDR1 is MNHEY and CDR2 is SVGEGT in the germline V gene. The CDR3 reads CASSYPGKTSGRIYEQFF. The CDR3 nucleotides read TGTGCCAGCAGTTATCCAGGGAAGACTAGCGGGAGGATATATGAGCAGTTCTTC.

DNA of the CDR3: TGCGCCACCACGGGGTACCAGGAGGATACGCAGTATTTT. Amino acids: CATTGYQEDTQYF. The chain is built from TRBV10-2 and TRBJ2-3, with D possibly matching TRBD2 (5 bases). This CDR3 contains 13 residues. Trimming left V 10 bases short and J 6 bases short, with 17 bases between. Germline values: CDR1 WSHSY, CDR2 SAAADI.

This chain uses TRBV5-6 with TRBJ2-5; TRBD1 or TRBD2 may be the D gene (5 bases each). The germline V gene encodes CDR1 SGHDT and CDR2 YYEEEE. This CDR3 has 15 residues. With 4 bases removed from V and 0 bases from J, the gap between germline ends came to 13 bases. The CDR3 loop is CASSPRWGYQETQYF. DNA of the CDR3: TGTGCCAGCAGCCCCCGGTGGGGGTACCAAGAGACCCAGTACTTC. The full variable domain, completed using reference TRBV5-6 and TRBJ2-5, is DAGVTQSPTHLIKTRGQQVTLRCSPKSGHDTVSWYQQALGQGPQFIFQYYEEEERQRGNFPDRFSGHQFPNYSSELNVNALLLGDSALYLCASSPRWGYQETQYFGPGTRLLVL.